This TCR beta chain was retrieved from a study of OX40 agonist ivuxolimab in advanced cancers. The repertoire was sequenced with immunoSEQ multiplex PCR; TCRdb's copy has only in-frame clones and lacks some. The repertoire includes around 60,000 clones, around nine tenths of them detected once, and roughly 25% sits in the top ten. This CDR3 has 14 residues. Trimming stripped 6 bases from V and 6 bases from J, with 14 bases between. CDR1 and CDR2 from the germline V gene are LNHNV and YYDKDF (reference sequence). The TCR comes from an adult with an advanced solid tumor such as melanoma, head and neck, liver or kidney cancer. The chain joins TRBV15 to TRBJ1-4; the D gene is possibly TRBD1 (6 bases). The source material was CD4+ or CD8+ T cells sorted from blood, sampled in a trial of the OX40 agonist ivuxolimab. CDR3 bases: TGTGCCACCAGGGCCGACAGGTTCTATGAAAAACTGTTTTTT. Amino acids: CATRADRFYEKLFF. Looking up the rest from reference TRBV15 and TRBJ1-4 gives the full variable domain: DAMVIQNPRYQVTQFGKPVTLSCSQTLNHNVMYWYQQKSSQAPKLLFHYYDKDFNNEADTPDNFQSRRPNTSFCFLDIRSPGLGDTAMYLCATRADRFYEKLFFGSGTQLSVL.